Below, 5 T cell receptor beta chains from the same sample are listed, as sequenced in a study of beta chain features in type 1 diabetes. Their target antigens are unknown. Broader study findings: Type 1 diabetes patients had moderately but significantly shorter TCRB CDR3s in all four CD4+ subsets.

The investigators reverse transcribed all of the isolated RNA, so they sequenced expressed TCRB transcripts. Sequencing was performed with immunoSEQ multiplex PCR; in TCRdb, only in-frame clones are kept and a portion is missing. This table has about 740,000 clones, roughly 13% appearing once. Sequencing was carried out using naive CD4+ T cells from blood. The source of these receptors is a man in his late teens or twenties with type 1 diabetes.

The V gene is TRBV15, the J gene TRBJ2-1; D not certain. Germline CDR1 LNHNV, CDR2 YYDKDF (reference sequence). V dropped 3 bases and J dropped 1 base, with 10 bases sitting between them. CDR3 length equals 15 residues. CDR3 DNA: TGTGCCACCAGCAGTCCGACCGGTTCCTACAATGAGCAGTTCTTC. This encodes CATSSPTGSYNEQFF.

This clone has just a few counts. This sequence joins TRBV10-3 and TRBJ1-1; the D is unclear. Trimming stripped 6 bases from V and 2 bases from J, with 10 bases between. The CDR3 is 13 amino acids. CDR1 ENHRY and CDR2 SYGVKD come from the germline V gene. CDR3 residues: CAIRPMTNTEAFF. CDR3 DNA: TGTGCCATCAGGCCTATGACAAACACTGAAGCTTTCTTT.

The chain recombines TRBV15 with TRBJ1-4; D not resolved. The CDR3 extends over 15 amino acids. Germline CDR1 and CDR2: LNHNV and YYDKDF (reference sequence). V lost 0 bases, J lost 7 bases, and 12 bases lay in between. The CDR3 loop reads CATSRELLKGEKLFF. The CDR3 DNA reads as TGTGCCACCAGCAGAGAACTCCTAAAGGGTGAAAAACTGTTTTTT. Complete variable domain (other parts from reference TRBV15 and TRBJ1-4): DAMVIQNPRYQVTQFGKPVTLSCSQTLNHNVMYWYQQKSSQAPKLLFHYYDKDFNNEADTPDNFQSRRPNTSFCFLDIRSPGLGDTAMYLCATSRELLKGEKLFFGSGTQLSVL.

This clone was recorded a few times. The J gene is TRBJ2-3, the V gene TRBV2; 7 bases fit TRBD1. Germline V CDR1 and CDR2: SNHLY, FYNNEI. The CDR3 extends over 14 amino acids. The J segment lost 6 bases and the V segment lost 5 bases, leaving 8 bases of the junction unmatched. In DNA form, the CDR3 reads TGTGCCAGCAGTCCCACCCAGACAGGGGATACGCAGTATTTT. As protein: CASSPTQTGDTQYF.

A few counts support this clone. The gene calls are TRBV5-1 and TRBJ2-7, with a tentative D call TRBD1 (6 bases). Germline lookup yields CDR1 SGHRS and CDR2 YFSETQ. V lost 1 base and J 7 bases, leaving 15 bases between the germline ends. This CDR3 has 14 residues. CDR3 residues: CASSLRTVPNEQYF. Written as DNA, the CDR3 is TGCGCCAGCAGCTTGCGGACAGTTCCTAATGAGCAGTACTTC.